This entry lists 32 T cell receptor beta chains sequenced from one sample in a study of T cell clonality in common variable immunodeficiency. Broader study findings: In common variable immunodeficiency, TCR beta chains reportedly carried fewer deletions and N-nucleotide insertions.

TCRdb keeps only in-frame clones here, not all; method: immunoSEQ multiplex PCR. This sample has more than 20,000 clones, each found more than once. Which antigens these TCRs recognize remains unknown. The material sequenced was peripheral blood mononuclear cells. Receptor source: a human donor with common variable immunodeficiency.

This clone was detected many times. The sequenced CDR3 bases are TGTGCCAGCAGCCGATCCGGGACAGGATATGGC. It codes for CASSRSGTGYG. The full CDR3 protein is CASSRSGTGYGYTF. The chain uses TRBV7-2 and TRBJ1-2, with 8 bases fitting TRBD1. The read gets to within 3 residues of the CDR3 end, and the germline J gene fills in the rest. J lost 5 bases, V lost 5 bases, and 7 bases had no gene match. There are 14 residues in the CDR3. The germline V gene has CDR1 SGHTA and CDR2 FQGNSA.

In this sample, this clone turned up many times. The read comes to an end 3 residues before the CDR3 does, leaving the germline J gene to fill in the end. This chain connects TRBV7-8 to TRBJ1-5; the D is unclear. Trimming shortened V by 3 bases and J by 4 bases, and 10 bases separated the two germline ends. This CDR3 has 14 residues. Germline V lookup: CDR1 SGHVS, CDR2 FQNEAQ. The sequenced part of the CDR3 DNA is TGTGCCAGCAGCTTTTCAGGAACTAATCAGCCC. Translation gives CASSFSGTNQP. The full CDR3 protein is CASSFSGTNQPQHF.

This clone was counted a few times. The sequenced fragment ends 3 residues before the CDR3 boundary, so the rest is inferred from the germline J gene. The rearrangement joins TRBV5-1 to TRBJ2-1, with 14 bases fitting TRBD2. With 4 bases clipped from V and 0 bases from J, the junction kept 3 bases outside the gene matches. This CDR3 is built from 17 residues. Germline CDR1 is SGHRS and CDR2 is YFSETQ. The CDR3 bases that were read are TGCGCCAGCAGCGCGGGACTAGCGGGGGCCTCCTACAATGAG. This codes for CASSAGLAGASYNE. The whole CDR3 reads CASSAGLAGASYNEQFF.

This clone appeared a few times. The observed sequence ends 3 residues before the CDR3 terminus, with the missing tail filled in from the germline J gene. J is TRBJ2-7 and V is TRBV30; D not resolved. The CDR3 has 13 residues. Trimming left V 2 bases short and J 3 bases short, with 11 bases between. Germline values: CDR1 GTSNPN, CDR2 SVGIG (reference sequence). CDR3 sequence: CAWSRAGSYEQYF. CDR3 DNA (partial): TGTGCCTGGAGTAGGGCCGGCAGCTACGAG.

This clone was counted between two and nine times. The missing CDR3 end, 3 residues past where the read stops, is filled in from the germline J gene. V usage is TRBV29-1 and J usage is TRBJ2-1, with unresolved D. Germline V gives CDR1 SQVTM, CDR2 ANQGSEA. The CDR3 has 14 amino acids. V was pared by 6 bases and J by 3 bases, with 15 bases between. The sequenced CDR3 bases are TGCAGCGTAGAACCCCCTAGAGTCTACAATGAG. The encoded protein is CSVEPPRVYNE. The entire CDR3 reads CSVEPPRVYNEQFF.

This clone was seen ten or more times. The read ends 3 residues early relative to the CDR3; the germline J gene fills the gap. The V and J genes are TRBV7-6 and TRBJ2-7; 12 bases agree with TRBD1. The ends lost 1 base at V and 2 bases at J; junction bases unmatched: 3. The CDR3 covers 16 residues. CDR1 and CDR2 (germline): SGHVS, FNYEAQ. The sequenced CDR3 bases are TGTGCCAGCAGCTTAGGGGGACAGGGGGCCGCCTACGAG. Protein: CASSLGGQGAAYE. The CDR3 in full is CASSLGGQGAAYEQYF.

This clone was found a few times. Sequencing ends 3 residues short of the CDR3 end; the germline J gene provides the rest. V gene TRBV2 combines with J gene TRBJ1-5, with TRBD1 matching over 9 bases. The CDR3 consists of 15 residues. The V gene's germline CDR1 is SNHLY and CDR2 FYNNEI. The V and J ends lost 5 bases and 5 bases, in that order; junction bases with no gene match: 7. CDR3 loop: CASSTPGQGDQPQHF. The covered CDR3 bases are TGTGCCAGCAGTACACCGGGACAGGGAGATCAGCCC.

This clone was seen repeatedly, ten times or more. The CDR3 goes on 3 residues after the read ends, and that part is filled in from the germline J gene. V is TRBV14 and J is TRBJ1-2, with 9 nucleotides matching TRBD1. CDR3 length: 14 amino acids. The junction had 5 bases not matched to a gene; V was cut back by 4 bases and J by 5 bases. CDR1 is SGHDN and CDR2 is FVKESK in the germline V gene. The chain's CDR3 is CASSRQGVGYGYTF. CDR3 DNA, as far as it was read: TGTGCCAGCAGCCGACAGGGGGTGGGTTATGGC.

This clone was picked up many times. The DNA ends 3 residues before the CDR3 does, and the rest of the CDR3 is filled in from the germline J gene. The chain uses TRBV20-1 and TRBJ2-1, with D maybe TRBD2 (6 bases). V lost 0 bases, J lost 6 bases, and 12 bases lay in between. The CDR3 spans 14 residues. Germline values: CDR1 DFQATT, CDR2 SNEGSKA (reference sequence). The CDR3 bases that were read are TGCAGTGCTAGAGATGGCGGGAATGGCAATGAG. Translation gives CSARDGGNGNE. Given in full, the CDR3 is CSARDGGNGNEQFF.

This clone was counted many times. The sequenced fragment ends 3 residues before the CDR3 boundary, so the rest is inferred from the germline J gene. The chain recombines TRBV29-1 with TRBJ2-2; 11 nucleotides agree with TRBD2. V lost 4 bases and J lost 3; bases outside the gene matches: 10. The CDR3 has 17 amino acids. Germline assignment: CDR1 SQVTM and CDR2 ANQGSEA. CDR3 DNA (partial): TGCAGCGTTGGGTTAGCGGGGGGGAGTCGGCACACCGGGGAG. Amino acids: CSVGLAGGSRHTGE. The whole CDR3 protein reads CSVGLAGGSRHTGELFF.

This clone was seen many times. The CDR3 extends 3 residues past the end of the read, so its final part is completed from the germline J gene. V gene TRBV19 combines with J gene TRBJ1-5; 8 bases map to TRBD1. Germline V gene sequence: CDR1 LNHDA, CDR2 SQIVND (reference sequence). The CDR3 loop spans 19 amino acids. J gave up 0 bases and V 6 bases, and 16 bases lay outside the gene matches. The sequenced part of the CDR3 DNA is TGTGCCAGTAGCCCAGGGGACAGGAGCCTCGCGAATAGCAATCAGCCC. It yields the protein CASSPGDRSLANSNQP. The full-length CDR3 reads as CASSPGDRSLANSNQPQHF. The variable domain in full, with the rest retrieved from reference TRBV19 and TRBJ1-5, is DGGITQSPKYLFRKEGQNVTLSCEQNLNHDAMYWYRQDPGQGLRLIYYSQIVNDFQKGDIAEGYSVSREKKESFPLTVTSAQKNPTAFYLCASSPGDRSLANSNQPQHFGDGTRLSIL.

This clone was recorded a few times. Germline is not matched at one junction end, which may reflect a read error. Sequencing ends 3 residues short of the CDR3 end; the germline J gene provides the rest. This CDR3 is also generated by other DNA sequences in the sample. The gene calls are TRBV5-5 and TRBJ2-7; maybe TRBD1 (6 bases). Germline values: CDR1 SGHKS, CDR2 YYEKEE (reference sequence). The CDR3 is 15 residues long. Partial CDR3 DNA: TGCGCCAGCAGCTTGGGGCAGGGGAGTACCTACGAG. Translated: CASSLGQGSTYE. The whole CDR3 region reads CASSLGQGSTYEQYF.

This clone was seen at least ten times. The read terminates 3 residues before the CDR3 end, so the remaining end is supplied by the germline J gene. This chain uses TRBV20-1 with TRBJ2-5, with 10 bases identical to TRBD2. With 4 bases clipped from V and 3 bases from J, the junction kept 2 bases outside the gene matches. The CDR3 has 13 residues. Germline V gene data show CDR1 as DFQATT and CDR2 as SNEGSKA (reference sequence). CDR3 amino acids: CSATSGSEETQYF. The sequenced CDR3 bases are TGCAGTGCTACTAGCGGGAGTGAAGAGACC.

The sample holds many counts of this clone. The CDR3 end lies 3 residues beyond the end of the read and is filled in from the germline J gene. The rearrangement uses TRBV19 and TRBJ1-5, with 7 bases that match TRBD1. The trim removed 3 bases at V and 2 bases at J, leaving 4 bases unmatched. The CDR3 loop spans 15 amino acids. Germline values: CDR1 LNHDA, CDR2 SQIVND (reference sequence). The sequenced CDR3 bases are TGTGCCAGTAGTATTTCCACAGGGGGCAATCAGCCC. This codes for CASSISTGGNQP. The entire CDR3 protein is CASSISTGGNQPQHF.

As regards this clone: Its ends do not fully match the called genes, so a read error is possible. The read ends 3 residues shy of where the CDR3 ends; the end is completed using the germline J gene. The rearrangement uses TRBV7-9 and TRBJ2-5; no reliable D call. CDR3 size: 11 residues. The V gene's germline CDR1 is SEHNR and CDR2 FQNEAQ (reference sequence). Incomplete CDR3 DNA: TGTTCCAGCAGTAAAGGGGAGACC. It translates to CSSSKGET. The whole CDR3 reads CSSSKGETQYF.

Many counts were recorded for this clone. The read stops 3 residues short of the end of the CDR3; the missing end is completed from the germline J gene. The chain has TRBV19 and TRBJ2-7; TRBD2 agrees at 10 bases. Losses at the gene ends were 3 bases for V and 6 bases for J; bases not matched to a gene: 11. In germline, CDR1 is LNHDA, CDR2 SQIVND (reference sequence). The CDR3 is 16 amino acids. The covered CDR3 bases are TGTGCCAGTAGTATCGAGGCTAGCGGGAGATTGGGCGAG. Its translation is CASSIEASGRLGE. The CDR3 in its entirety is CASSIEASGRLGEQYF.

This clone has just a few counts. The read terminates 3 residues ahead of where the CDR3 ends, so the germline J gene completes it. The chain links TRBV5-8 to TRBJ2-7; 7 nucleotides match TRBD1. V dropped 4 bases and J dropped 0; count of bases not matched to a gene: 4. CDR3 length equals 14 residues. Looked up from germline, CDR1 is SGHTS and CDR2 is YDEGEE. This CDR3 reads CASSLRDSSYEQYF. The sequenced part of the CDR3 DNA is TGTGCCAGCAGCCTTAGGGACAGCTCCTACGAG.

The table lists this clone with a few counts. The CDR3: CASISAGTAYEQYF. The CDR3 DNA, read in part, is TGTGCCAGCATCTCAGCGGGAACAGCCTACGAG. The chain employs TRBV6-2 or TRBV6-3 and TRBJ2-7, with 7 bases that match TRBD2. The read ends 3 residues early relative to the CDR3; the germline J gene fills the gap. Looked up from germline, CDR1 is MNHEY and CDR2 is SVGEGT. Unmatched junction bases numbered 8, after V lost 7 bases and J lost 2 bases. The CDR3 consists of 14 residues.

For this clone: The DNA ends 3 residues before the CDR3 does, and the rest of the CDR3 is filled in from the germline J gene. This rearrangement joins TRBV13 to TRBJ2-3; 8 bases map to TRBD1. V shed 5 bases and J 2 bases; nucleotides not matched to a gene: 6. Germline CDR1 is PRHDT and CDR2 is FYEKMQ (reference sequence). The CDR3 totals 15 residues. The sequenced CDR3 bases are TGTGCCAGCAGCGTCGGACAGGGTCCCACAGATACG. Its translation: CASSVGQGPTDT. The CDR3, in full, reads CASSVGQGPTDTQYF.

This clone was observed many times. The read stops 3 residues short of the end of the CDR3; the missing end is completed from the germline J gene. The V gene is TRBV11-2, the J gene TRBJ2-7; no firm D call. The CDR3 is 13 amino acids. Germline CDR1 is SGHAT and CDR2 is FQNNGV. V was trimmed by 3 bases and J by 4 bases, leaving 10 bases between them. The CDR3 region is CASSFGTAYEQYF. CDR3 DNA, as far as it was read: TGTGCCAGCAGCTTTGGTACTGCGTACGAG.

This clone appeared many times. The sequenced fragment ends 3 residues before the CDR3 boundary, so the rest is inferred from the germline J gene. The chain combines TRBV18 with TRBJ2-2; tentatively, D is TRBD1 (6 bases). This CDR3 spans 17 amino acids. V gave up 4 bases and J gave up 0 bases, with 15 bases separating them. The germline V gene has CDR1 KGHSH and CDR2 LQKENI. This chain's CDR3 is CASSLLPGTSNTGELFF. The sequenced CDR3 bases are TGTGCCAGCTCACTCCTACCCGGGACATCGAACACCGGGGAG.

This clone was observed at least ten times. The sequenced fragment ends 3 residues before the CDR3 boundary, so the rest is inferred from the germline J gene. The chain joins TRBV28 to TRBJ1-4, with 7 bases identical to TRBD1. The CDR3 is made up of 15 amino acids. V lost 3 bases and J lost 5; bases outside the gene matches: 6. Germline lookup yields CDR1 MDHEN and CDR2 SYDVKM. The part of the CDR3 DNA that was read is TGTGCCAGCAGTTTGGCGACAGGGTTGAATGAAAAA. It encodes CASSLATGLNEK. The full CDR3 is CASSLATGLNEKLFF. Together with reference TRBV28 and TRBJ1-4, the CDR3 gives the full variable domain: DVKVTQSSRYLVKRTGEKVFLECVQDMDHENMFWYRQDPGLGLRLIYFSYDVKMKEKGDIPEGYSVSREKKERFSLILESASTNQTSMYLCASSLATGLNEKLFFGSGTQLSVL.

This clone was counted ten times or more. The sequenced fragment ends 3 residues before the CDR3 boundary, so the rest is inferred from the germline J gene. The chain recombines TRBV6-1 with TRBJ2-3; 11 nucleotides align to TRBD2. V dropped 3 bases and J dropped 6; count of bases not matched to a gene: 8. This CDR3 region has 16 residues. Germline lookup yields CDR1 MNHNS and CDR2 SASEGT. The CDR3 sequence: CASSDLLAGAGDTQYF. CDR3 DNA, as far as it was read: TGTGCCAGCAGTGATCTACTAGCGGGGGCGGGGGATACG.

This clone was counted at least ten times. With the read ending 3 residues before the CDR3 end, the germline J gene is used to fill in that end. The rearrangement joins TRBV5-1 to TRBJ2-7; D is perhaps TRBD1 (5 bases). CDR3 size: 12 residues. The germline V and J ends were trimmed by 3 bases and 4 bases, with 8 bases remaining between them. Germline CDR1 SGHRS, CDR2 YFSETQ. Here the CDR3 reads CASSYAGYEQYF. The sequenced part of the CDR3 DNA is TGCGCCAGCAGCTATGCAGGGTACGAG.

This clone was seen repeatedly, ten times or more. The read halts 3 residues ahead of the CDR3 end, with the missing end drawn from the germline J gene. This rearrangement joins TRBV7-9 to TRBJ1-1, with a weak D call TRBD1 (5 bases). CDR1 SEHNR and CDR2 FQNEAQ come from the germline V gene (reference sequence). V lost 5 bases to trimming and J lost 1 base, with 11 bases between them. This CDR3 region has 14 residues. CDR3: CASSPDTANTEAFF. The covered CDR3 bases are TGTGCCAGCAGCCCGGACACCGCGAACACTGAA.

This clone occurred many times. The CDR3 reads CASILDRVGYTF. CDR3 DNA, as far as it was read: TGTGCCAGCATCCTAGACAGGGTTGGC. The rearrangement uses TRBV7-2 and TRBJ1-2; TRBD1 aligns across 7 bases. Coverage ceases 3 residues before the CDR3 finishes, and the germline J gene fills in the end. CDR1 and CDR2 (germline): SGHTA, FQGNSA. V was pared by 7 bases and J by 7 bases, with 6 bases of the junction left unmatched. The CDR3 sequence is 12 residues long.

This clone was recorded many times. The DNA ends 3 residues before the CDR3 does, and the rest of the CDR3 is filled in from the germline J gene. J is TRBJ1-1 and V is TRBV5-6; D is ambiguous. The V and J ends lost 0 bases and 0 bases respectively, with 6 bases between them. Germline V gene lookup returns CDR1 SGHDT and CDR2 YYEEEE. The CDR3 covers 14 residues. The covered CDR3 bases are TGTGCCAGCAGCTTGGCCTACCTGAACACTGAA. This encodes CASSLAYLNTE. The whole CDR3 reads CASSLAYLNTEAFF.

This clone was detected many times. The CDR3 sequence is CASSYQGGYTF. Partial CDR3 DNA: TGTGCCAGCAGTTACCAGGGGGGC. The chain carries TRBV6-2 or TRBV6-3 and TRBJ1-2; perhaps TRBD1 as D (6 bases). From the germline J gene comes the end of the CDR3, since the read stops 3 residues before it. CDR1 is MNHEY and CDR2 is SVGEGT in the germline V gene. The CDR3 loop spans 11 amino acids.

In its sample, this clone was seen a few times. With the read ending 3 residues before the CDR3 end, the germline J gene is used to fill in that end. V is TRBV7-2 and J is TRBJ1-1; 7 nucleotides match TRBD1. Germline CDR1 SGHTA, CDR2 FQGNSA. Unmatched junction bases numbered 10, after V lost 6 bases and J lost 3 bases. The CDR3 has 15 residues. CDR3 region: CASRFTGTAYTEAFF. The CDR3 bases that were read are TGTGCCAGCAGATTTACCGGGACAGCTTACACTGAA.

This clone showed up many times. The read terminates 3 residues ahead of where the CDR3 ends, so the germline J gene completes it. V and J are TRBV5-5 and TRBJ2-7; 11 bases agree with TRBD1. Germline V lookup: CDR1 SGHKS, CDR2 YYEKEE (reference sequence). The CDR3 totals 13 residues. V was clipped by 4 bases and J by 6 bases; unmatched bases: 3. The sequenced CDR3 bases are TGTGCCAGCAGCCACGGGACAGGGGGCGAG. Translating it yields CASSHGTGGE. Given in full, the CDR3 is CASSHGTGGEQYF.

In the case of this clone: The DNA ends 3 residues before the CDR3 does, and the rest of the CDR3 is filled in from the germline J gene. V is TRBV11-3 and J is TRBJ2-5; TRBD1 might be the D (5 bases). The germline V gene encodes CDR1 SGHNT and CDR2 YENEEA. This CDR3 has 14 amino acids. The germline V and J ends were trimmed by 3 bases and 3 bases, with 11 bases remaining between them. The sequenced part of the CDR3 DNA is TGTGCCAGCAGCTTGTATGGGGCCGAAGAGACC. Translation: CASSLYGAEET. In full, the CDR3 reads CASSLYGAEETQYF.

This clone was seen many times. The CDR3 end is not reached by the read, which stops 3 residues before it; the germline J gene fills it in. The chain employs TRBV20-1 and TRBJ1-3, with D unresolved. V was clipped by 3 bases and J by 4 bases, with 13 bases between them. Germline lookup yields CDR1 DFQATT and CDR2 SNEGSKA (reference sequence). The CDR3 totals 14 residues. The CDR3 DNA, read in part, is TGCAGTGCTAGTAATACGGGGAGGGGAAACACC. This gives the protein CSASNTGRGNT. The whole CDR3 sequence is CSASNTGRGNTIYF.